The present T cell receptor beta chain was sequenced within a study of blood T cells in healthy people across ages. At the level of the study: About one barcoded beta molecule per two T cells was the capture yield of template switching.

Primed by a sample-barcoded 5' primer and a J-beta primer mix, a second PCR proceeded for roughly 7 to 12 cycles. Each CDR3 protein gets one entry after TCRdb re-called the 5' RACE reads with MiXCR. This table holds more than 1.4 million distinct CDR3 sequences, 42% found once. The V gene end was trimmed by 2 bases and the J gene end by 7 bases; junction bases not matched to a gene: 6. CDR1 and CDR2 from the germline V gene are KGHSH and LQKENI. This CDR3 has 15 amino acids. V gene TRBV18 combines with J gene TRBJ2-1; TRBD1 agrees at 9 bases. The sequence derives from a young woman in good health. The sequenced material came from blood. The CDR3 spells CASSPGGQGLNEQFF. For the CDR3, the DNA is TGTGCCAGCTCACCAGGGGGACAGGGTTTAAATGAGCAGTTCTTC.